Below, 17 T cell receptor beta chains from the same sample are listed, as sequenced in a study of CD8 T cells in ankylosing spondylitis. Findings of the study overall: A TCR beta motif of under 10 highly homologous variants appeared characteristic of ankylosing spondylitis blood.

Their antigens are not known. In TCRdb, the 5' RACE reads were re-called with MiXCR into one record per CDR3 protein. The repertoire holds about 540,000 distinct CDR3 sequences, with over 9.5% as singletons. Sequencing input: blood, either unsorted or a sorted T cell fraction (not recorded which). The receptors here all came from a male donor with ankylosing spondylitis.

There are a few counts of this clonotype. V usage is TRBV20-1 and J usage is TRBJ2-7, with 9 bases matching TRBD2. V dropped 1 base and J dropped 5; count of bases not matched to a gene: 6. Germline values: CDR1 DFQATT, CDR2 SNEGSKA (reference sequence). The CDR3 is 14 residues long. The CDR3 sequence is CSARVSLAGDEQYF. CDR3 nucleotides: TGCAGTGCTAGAGTGTCGTTAGCGGGAGACGAGCAGTACTTC.

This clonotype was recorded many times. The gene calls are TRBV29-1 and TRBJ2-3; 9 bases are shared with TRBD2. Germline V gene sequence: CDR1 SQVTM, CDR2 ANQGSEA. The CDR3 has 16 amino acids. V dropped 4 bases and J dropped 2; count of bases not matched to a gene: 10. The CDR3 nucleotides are TGCAGCGTTGCCCCTCTGGCGGGAGGGCCCACAGATACGCAGTATTTT. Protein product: CSVAPLAGGPTDTQYF.

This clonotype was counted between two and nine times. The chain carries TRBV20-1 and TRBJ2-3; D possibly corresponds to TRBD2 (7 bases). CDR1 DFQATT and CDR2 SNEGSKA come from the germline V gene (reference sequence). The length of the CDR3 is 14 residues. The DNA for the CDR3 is TGCAGCGCCCTTCTAGGGGGGGCCACAGATACGCAGTATTTT. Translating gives CSALLGGATDTQYF.

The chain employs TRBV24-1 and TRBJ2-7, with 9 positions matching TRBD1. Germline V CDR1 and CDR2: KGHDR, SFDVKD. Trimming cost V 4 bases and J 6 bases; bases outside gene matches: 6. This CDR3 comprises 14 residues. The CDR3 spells CATSDPDRGGEQYF. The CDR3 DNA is TGTGCCACCAGTGACCCGGACAGGGGAGGCGAGCAGTACTTC.

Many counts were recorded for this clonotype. The CDR3 nucleotides read TGTGCCAGCAGAGTTTACGCGGGAGCGGGTTACAATGAGCAGTTCTTC. Its translation: CASRVYAGAGYNEQFF. The chain has TRBV6-2 or TRBV6-3 and TRBJ2-1, with 7 bases aligning to TRBD2. This CDR3 has 16 residues. J was trimmed by 4 bases and V by 6 bases; bases with no gene match: 12. Germline V gives CDR1 MNHEY, CDR2 SVGEGT.

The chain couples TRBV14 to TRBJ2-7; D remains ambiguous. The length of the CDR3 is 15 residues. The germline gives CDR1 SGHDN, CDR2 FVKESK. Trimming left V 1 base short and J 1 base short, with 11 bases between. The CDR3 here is CASSQGFDWSYEQYV. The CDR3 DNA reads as TGTGCCAGCAGCCAAGGGTTTGATTGGTCCTACGAGCAGTACGTC.

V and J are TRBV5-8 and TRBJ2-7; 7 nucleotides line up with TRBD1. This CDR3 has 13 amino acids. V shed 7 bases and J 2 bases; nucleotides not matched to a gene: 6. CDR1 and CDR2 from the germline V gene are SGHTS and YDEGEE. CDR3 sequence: CASLPGTAYEQYV. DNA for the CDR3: TGTGCCAGCCTCCCGGGGACAGCCTACGAGCAGTACGTC.

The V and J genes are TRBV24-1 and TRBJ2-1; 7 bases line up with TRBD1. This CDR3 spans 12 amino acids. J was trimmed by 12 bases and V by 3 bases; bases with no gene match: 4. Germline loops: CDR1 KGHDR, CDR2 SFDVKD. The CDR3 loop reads CATSDARGSQFF. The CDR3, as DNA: TGTGCCACCAGTGATGCCAGGGGGTCGCAGTTCTTC.

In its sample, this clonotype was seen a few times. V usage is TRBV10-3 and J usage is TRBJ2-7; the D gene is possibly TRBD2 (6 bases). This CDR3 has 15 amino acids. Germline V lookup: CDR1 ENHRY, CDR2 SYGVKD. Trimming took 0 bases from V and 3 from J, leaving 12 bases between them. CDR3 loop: CAISESSGLHYEQYF. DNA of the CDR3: TGTGCCATCAGTGAGTCGAGTGGACTACACTACGAGCAGTACTTC.

CDR3 sequence: CASSFSVDQPQHF. In DNA, the CDR3 is TGTGCCAGCAGTTTCTCGGTCGATCAGCCCCAGCATTTT. The gene calls are TRBV27 and TRBJ1-5; D is unclear. The CDR3 is 13 residues long. V dropped 3 bases and J dropped 5 bases, with 8 bases sitting between them. CDR1 and CDR2 (germline): MNHEY, SMNVEV (reference sequence).

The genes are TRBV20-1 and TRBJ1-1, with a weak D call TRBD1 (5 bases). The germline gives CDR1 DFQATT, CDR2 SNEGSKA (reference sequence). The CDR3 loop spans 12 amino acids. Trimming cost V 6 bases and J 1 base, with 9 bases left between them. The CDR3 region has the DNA TGCAGTGCAGAGGACACGAACACTGAAGCTTTCTTT. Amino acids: CSAEDTNTEAFF.

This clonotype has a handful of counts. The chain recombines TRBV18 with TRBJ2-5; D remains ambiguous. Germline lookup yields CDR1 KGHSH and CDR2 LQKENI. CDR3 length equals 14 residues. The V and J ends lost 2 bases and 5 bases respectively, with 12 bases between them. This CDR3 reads CASSPLTVRETQYF. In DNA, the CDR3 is TGTGCCAGCTCACCATTGACGGTCAGGGAGACCCAGTACTTC.

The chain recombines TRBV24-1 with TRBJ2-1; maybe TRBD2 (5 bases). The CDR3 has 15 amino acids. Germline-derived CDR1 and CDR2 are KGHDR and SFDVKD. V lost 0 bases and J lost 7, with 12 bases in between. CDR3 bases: TGTGCCACCAGTGATTTGCAAGTGGGAGCGAATGAGCAGTTCTTC. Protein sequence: CATSDLQVGANEQFF.

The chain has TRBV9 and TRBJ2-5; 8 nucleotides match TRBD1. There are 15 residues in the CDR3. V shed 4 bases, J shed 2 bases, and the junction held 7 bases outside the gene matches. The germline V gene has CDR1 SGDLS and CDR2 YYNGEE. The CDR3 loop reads CASSLRQGLQETQYF. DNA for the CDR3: TGTGCCAGCAGCCTACGACAGGGGCTACAAGAGACCCAGTACTTC.

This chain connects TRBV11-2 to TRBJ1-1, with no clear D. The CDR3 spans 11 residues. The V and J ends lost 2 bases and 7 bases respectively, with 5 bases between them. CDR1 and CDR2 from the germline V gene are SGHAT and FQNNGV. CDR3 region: CASSLNSEAFF. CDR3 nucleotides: TGTGCCAGCAGCTTAAATAGTGAAGCTTTCTTT.

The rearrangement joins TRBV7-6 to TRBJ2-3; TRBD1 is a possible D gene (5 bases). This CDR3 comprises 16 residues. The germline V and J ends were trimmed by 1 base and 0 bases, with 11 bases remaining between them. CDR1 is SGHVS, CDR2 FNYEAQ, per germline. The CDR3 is CASSLEQDPSTDTQYF. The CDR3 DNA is TGTGCCAGCAGCTTAGAACAGGACCCAAGCACAGATACGCAGTATTTT.

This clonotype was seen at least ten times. CDR3 sequence (DNA): TGTGCCAGCAGTCCCGGGGGCTATGGCTACACCTTC. Protein product: CASSPGGYGYTF. The chain couples TRBV12-3 or TRBV12-4 to TRBJ1-2, with a weak D call TRBD1 (5 bases). The CDR3 extends over 12 amino acids. V lost 5 bases and J 4 bases, leaving 8 bases between the germline ends.